This T cell receptor (beta chain) was sequenced during a study of cytomegalovirus exposure and HLA in healthy donors. In the study overall: Within the Caucasian-associated ancestry cluster were roughly 82% of the roughly 380 genotyped donors.

With 60 Vbeta and 13 Jbeta primers, the PCR was carried out. Assay: immunoSEQ multiplex PCR; the TCRdb copy retains only in-frame clones and omits some. The data hold almost 200,000 clones, with 70% to 80% observed a single time. Deletions cut 4 bases from V and 0 bases from J, with 6 bases between. Per the germline V gene, CDR1 is SGHRS and CDR2 is YFSETQ. This CDR3 has 13 amino acids. In its sample, this clone was seen once. The antigen is undetermined. Study findings and constraints: It was reported in a later analysis that an Asian-associated ancestry cluster showed fewer N-insertions than the approximately 700-donor mean. Some V segments could not be told apart, so they were left out, TRBV6-2 and TRBV6-3 among them. Another analysis was done later, and it associated fewer than 20,000 TCR beta sequences with HLA alleles at 0.05 false discovery rate.

Material for sequencing was PBMCs. The chain couples TRBV5-1 to TRBJ2-3, with D maybe TRBD1 (5 bases). The clonotype was recovered from a male donor in good health and CMV-seropositive. This chain's CDR3 is CASSRGSTDTQYF. The CDR3 DNA reads TGCGCCAGCAGCAGGGGAAGCACAGATACGCAGTATTTT.